Listed below are T cell receptor beta chains from one sample, sequenced in a study of regulatory T cells in long-lasting Graves disease. From the multiplex PCR reads, TCRdb called clonotypes with MiXCR, one entry per CDR3 protein. The repertoire holds roughly 400,000 distinct CDR3 sequences, with less than 25% as singletons. The input for sequencing was peripheral blood mononuclear cells (PBMCs), taken when the disease was refractory, from a patient treated with antithyroid drugs. Receptor source: a female donor with Graves disease. Both conserved end residues are part of each CDR3. A D gene is named only where the DNA matches it firmly. Some rows mark clone size as missing; the rest say once, few, many or name a class of expanded clone.

D gene,clone size,V gene,J gene,CDR3 DNA,CDR3 protein
-,-,TRBV7-3,TRBJ2-7,TGTGCCAGCAGCCCCTCCGGGCCCAACGAGCAGTACTTC,CASSPSGPNEQYF
-,many,TRBV20-1,TRBJ1-4,TGCAGTGCTAGGGGGGGGGCACCTAATGAAAAACTGTTTTTT,CSARGGAPNEKLFF
-,-,TRBV30,TRBJ2-1,TGTGCCTGGAGTGGCGTCGTGGGTCTTCGGAATGAGCAGTTCTTC,CAWSGVVGLRNEQFF
-,-,TRBV18,TRBJ1-3,TGTGCCAGCTCACCCAAGAGGGGGGGCTCTTCTGGAAACACCATATATTTT,CASSPKRGGSSGNTIYF
-,-,TRBV28,TRBJ2-7,TGTGCCAGCAATATAATAGGGGGCTACGAGCAGTACTTC,CASNIIGGYEQYF
-,few,TRBV10-3,TRBJ1-2,TGTGCCATCATGAGGGCAGATGGCTACACCTTC,CAIMRADGYTF
TRBD1,many,TRBV14,TRBJ1-1,TGTGCCAGCAGCCTAAGGACAGGACTGAACACTGAAGCTTTCTTT,CASSLRTGLNTEAFF
TRBD1,-,TRBV20-1,TRBJ1-2,TGCAGTGCTCAAGGGGACAGGAGCCCCTATGGCTACACCTTC,CSAQGDRSPYGYTF
TRBD1,few,TRBV5-1,TRBJ1-1,TGCGCCAGCAGCTTGGGACAGGGGGCGAACACTGAAGCTTTCTTT,CASSLGQGANTEAFF
TRBD2,few,TRBV6-5,TRBJ2-2,TGTGCCAGCAGTTCCCTTACTAGCGGGAGACATCGGACCGGGGGGCTGTTTTTT,CASSSLTSGRHRTGGLFF
-,few,TRBV10-3,TRBJ2-2,TGTGCCATCATTGAAGACCGGGTCGCGAGCAAGTGGTTTTTT,CAIIEDRVASKWFF
TRBD2,many,TRBV11-2,TRBJ2-7,TGTGCCAGCAGCTTCCTAGCGGGAGGGCCGATTGAGCAGTACTTC,CASSFLAGGPIEQYF
-,-,TRBV6-2/TRBV6-3,TRBJ1-3,TGTGCCAGCACCGCAAGCGTATCTGGAAACACCATATATTTT,CASTASVSGNTIYF
-,-,TRBV20-1,TRBJ2-1,TGCAGTGCTAGTCCTATAGCGGAGGGCTACAATGAGCAGTTCTTC,CSASPIAEGYNEQFF
TRBD1,-,TRBV20-1,TRBJ1-5,TGCAGTGCTAGAGCGACAGGGGAGCAGCCCCAGCATTTT,CSARATGEQPQHF
-,-,TRBV6-1,TRBJ1-2,TGTGCCAGCTCCGCAGGTGGGCTGAACCCTAACTATGGCTACACCTTC,CASSAGGLNPNYGYTF
-,many,TRBV12-3/TRBV12-4,TRBJ1-1,TGTGCCAGCATCCCCGGGACGATGAACACTGAAGCTTTCTTT,CASIPGTMNTEAFF
-,many,TRBV30,TRBJ1-1,TGTGCCTGGAGTGACCGTACTGAAGCTTTCTTT,CAWSDRTEAFF
-,-,TRBV6-1,TRBJ2-7,TGTGCCAGCAGTCCCCGCAAAATGGACAGATTAAGCTCCTACGAGCAGTACTTC,CASSPRKMDRLSSYEQYF
-,few,TRBV15,TRBJ1-5,TGTGCCACCAGCAGGGACGACAGCAATCAGCCCCAGCATTTT,CATSRDDSNQPQHF
-,-,TRBV19,TRBJ2-7,TGTGCCAGTAGTATGGCGGAGGGTTACGAGCAGTACTTC,CASSMAEGYEQYF
-,-,TRBV6-1,TRBJ2-7,TGTGCCAGCAGTGAAGCCCCTTTCGGGCACCCGAGCTCCTACGAGCAGTACTTC,CASSEAPFGHPSSYEQYF
TRBD2,many,TRBV12-5,TRBJ2-5,TGTGCTAGTGGTTCCGGACTAGCGGGACGCGCAGAGACCCAGTACTTC,CASGSGLAGRAETQYF
-,-,TRBV20-1,TRBJ2-6,TGCAGTGCTAGAGGGGGGACGGGTTTCTCTGGGGCCAACGTCCTGACTTTC,CSARGGTGFSGANVLTF
-,-,TRBV10-3,TRBJ2-5,TGTGCCATAAGACAGGAGAACCAAGAGACCCAGTACTTC,CAIRQENQETQYF
-,-,TRBV12-3/TRBV12-4,TRBJ1-5,TGTGCCAGCAGTATGGGACAACACCAGCCCCAGCATTTT,CASSMGQHQPQHF
-,-,TRBV7-9,TRBJ2-2,TGTGCCAGCAGCTCAAATCCTCCGGTACAGGGCACCGGGGAGCTGTTTTTT,CASSSNPPVQGTGELFF
TRBD1,few,TRBV5-5,TRBJ1-2,TGTGCCAGCAGCCCTGACAGCGGACAGGGTTATGGCTACACCTTC,CASSPDSGQGYGYTF
TRBD2,-,TRBV7-2,TRBJ2-3,TGTGCCAGCAGCCCCTCTAGCGGGTTGAGTGATACGCAGTATTTT,CASSPSSGLSDTQYF
TRBD2,-,TRBV25-1,TRBJ2-7,TGTGCCAGCAGGGGACTAGCGGGAGGGAGTAGGGCCTACGAGCAGTACTTC,CASRGLAGGSRAYEQYF
-,many,TRBV7-8,TRBJ1-1,TGTGCCAGCAGATCTACTTTCGAGGGGACTGAAGCTTTCTTT,CASRSTFEGTEAFF
TRBD1,-,TRBV6-9,TRBJ1-6,TGTGCCAGCAGTTTTCGACAGGGGCCCGGTAATTCACCCCTCCACTTT,CASSFRQGPGNSPLHF
TRBD1,many,TRBV15,TRBJ2-5,TGTGCCACCAGCTTTGACAGGGGGCATGAGACCCAGTACTTC,CATSFDRGHETQYF
TRBD1,few,TRBV19,TRBJ2-5,TGTGCCAGTAGTATCTGGGCAGGGGGCTGGGAGACCCAGTACTTC,CASSIWAGGWETQYF
TRBD2,few,TRBV30,TRBJ2-5,TGTGCCTGGAGTGGGGGGGGGGTGACCCAGTACTTC,CAWSGGGVTQYF
-,few,TRBV29-1,TRBJ2-5,TGCAGCGTTGAAGTTGGTCCCGGGAGCCTAGAGTTGGGAGAGACCCAGTACTTC,CSVEVGPGSLELGETQYF
TRBD1,many,TRBV20-1,TRBJ2-5,TGCAGTGCTTCTCGACAGGGGGCGGGGGAGACCCAGTACTTC,CSASRQGAGETQYF
TRBD2,few,TRBV6-5,TRBJ2-7,TGTGCCAGCAGTTATCCCCTAGGAGCGGGGGAGCAGTACTTC,CASSYPLGAGEQYF
-,-,TRBV9,TRBJ2-7,TGTGCCAGCAGCGTAGAGGTGGACTCAGGGGAGCAGTACTTC,CASSVEVDSGEQYF
TRBD1,-,TRBV20-1,TRBJ1-5,TGCAGTGCTAGTAGGAGTACAGGGGCCCATCAGCCCCAGCATTTT,CSASRSTGAHQPQHF
-,few,TRBV15,TRBJ1-2,TGTGCCACCAGCAGAGATTTGTCTCCCTCTGGCTACACCTTC,CATSRDLSPSGYTF
-,few,TRBV20-1,TRBJ2-7,TGCAGTGCTATTGGGCTAGCTGGTGTCTACGAGCAGTACTTC,CSAIGLAGVYEQYF
-,-,TRBV7-9,TRBJ2-2,TGTGCCAGCAGTTCGACACCGGGGGAGCTGTTTTTT,CASSSTPGELFF
-,-,TRBV20-1,TRBJ2-7,TGCAGGGAGGGAGAGTGGGACTCCTACGAGCAGTACTTC,CREGEWDSYEQYF
TRBD2,-,TRBV20-1,TRBJ2-2,TGCAGTGCTAGGGACCTAGCGGGAGGCGGGGAGCTGTTTTTT,CSARDLAGGGELFF
TRBD2,few,TRBV7-9,TRBJ2-7,TGTGCCAGCAGCGCCCAGAGAAGCGGGAGGGCCCACGAGCAGTACTTC,CASSAQRSGRAHEQYF
-,few,TRBV12-3/TRBV12-4,TRBJ1-1,TGTGCCAGCAGTTTGGGGTTGGGCCTGGGGAACACTGAAGCTTTCTTT,CASSLGLGLGNTEAFF
TRBD2,-,TRBV5-6,TRBJ2-4,TGTGCCAGCAGCCGCTTGACTAGCGGGATAAAAAACATTCAGTACTTC,CASSRLTSGIKNIQYF
TRBD2,many,TRBV2,TRBJ2-7,TGTGCCAGCAGTCCTTTACTAGCGGGAGGGTCCTACGAGCAGTACTTC,CASSPLLAGGSYEQYF
TRBD2,-,TRBV20-1,TRBJ2-1,TGCAGTGCTATTAGCGGGGGCTACAATGAGCAGTTCTTC,CSAISGGYNEQFF
-,many,TRBV20-1,TRBJ1-2,TGCAGTGCCCCTCTCCGGGTCGGGTATGGCTACACCTTC,CSAPLRVGYGYTF
TRBD1,many,TRBV3-1,TRBJ1-5,TGTGCCAGCAGCCAGGGACAGGGGGGGGGTCAGCCCCAGCATTTT,CASSQGQGGGQPQHF
-,-,TRBV7-2,TRBJ2-2,TGTGCCAGCAGCTCCCAGGGAGTTGGGGAGCTGTTTTTT,CASSSQGVGELFF
-,-,TRBV4-2,TRBJ1-2,TGTGCCAGCAGCCAAGAAGTGGGGTCTGGGGGCTACACCTTC,CASSQEVGSGGYTF
-,many,TRBV12-3/TRBV12-4,TRBJ1-2,TGTGCCAGCAGTTCCACAGTCGGGGTTTATTATGGCTACACCTTC,CASSSTVGVYYGYTF
TRBD1,few,TRBV7-9,TRBJ1-2,TGTGCCAGCAGCTATTACCCCGGGACAGGGGATGGCTACACCTTC,CASSYYPGTGDGYTF
-,-,TRBV4-3,TRBJ2-7,TGCGCCAGCAGCCAAGGGGAGGGGGGTGCCTACGAGCAGTACTTC,CASSQGEGGAYEQYF
-,many,TRBV28,TRBJ1-3,TGTGCCAGCAGCCCCCTGAGCTCTGGAAACACCATATATTTT,CASSPLSSGNTIYF
-,few,TRBV12-3/TRBV12-4,TRBJ2-7,TGTGCCAGCAGTTGGGGCAGGGGTATCAGAAACGACGAGCAGTACTTC,CASSWGRGIRNDEQYF